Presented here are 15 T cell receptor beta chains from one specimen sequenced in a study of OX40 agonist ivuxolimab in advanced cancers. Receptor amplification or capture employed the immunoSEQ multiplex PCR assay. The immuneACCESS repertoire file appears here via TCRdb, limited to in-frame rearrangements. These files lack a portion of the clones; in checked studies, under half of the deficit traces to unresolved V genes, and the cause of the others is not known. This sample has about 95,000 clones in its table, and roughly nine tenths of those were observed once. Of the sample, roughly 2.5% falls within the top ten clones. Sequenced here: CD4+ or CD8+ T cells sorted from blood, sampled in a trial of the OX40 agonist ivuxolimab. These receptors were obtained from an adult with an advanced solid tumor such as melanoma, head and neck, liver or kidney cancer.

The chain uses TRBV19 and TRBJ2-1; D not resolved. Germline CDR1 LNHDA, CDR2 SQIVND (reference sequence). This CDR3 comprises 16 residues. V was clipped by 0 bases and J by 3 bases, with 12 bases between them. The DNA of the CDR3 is TGTGCCAGTAGTATAGATGGGCAGGTGCACTACAATGAGCAGTTCTTC. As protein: CASSIDGQVHYNEQFF.

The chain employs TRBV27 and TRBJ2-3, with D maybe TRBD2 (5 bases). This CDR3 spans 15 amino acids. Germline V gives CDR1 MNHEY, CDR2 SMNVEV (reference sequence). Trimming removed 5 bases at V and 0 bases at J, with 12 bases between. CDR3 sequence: CASSPTRVSTDTQYF. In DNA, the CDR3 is TGTGCCAGCAGTCCCACGCGGGTTAGCACAGATACGCAGTATTTT.

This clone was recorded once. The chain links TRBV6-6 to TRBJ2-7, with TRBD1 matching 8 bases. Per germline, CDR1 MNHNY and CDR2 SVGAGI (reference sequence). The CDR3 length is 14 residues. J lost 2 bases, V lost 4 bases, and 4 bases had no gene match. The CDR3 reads CASSSGQGPYEQYF. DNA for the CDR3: TGTGCCAGCAGTTCCGGACAGGGTCCCTACGAGCAGTACTTC.

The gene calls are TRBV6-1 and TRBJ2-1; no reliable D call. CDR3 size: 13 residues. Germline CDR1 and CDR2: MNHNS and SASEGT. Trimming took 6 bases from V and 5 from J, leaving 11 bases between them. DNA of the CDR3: TGTGCCAGCAGACCGTTTAACAACAATGAGCAGTTCTTC. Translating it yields CASRPFNNNEQFF.

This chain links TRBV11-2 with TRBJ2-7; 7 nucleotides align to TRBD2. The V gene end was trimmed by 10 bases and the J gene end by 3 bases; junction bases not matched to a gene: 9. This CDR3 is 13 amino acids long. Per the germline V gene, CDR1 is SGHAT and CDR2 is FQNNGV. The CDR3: CATREAMSYEQYF. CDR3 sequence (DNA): TGTGCCACCCGGGAGGCGATGAGCTACGAGCAGTACTTC.

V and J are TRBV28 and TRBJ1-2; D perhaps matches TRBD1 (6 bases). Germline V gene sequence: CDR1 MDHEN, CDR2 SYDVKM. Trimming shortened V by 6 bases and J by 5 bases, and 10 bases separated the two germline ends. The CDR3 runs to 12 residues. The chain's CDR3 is CASSPGAYGYTF. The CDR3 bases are TGTGCCAGCAGCCCGGGGGCATATGGCTACACCTTC.

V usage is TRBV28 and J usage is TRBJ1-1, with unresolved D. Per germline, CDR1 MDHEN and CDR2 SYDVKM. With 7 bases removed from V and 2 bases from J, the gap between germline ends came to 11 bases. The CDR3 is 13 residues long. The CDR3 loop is CASNWGRNTEAFF. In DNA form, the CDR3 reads TGTGCCAGCAATTGGGGTCGTAACACTGAAGCTTTCTTT.

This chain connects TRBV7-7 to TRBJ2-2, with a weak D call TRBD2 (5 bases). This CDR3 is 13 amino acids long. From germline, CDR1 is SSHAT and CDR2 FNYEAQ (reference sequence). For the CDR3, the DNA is TGTGCTAGCGCATTGGGCGACACCGGGGAGCTGTTTTTT. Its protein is CASALGDTGELFF.

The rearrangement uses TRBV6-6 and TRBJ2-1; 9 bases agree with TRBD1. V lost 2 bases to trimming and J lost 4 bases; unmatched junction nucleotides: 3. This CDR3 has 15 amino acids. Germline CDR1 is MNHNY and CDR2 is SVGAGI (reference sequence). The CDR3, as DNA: TGTGCCAGCAGTTACCCGGGACAGGGTTACAATGAGCAGTTCTTC. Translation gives CASSYPGQGYNEQFF.

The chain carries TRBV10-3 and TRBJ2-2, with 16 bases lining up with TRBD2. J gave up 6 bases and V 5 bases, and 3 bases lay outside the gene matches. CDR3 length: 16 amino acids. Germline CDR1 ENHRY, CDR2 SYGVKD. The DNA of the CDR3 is TGTGCCATCAGTCCCGGGACTAGCGGGAGGGCCGGGGAGCTGTTTTTT. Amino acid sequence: CAISPGTSGRAGELFF.

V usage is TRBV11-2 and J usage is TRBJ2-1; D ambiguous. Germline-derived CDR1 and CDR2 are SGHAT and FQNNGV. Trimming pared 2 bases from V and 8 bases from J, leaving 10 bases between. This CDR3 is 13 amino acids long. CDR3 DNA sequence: TGTGCCAGCAGCTTAATAGGCGAGTATGAGCAGTTCTTC. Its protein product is CASSLIGEYEQFF.

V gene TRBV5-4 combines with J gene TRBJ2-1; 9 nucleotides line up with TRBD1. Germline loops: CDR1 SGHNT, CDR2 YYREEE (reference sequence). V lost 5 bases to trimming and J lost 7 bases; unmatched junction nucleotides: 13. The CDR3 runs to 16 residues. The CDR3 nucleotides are TGTGCCAGCAGTTTAAGGAGGACAGGGGAATTGAATGAGCAGTTCTTC. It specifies CASSLRRTGELNEQFF.

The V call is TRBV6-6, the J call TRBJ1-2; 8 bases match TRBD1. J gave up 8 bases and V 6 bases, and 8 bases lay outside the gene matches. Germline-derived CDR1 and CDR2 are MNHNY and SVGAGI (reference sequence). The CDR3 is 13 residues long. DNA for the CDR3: TGTGCCAGCAGCCCAGGGGGCGTAAACGGCTACACCTTC. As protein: CASSPGGVNGYTF.

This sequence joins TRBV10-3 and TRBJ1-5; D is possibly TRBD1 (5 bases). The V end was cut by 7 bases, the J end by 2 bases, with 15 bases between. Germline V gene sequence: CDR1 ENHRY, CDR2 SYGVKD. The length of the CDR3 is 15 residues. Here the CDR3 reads CAIKARTLGNQPQHF. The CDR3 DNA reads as TGTGCCATCAAAGCTCGGACATTGGGCAATCAGCCCCAGCATTTT.

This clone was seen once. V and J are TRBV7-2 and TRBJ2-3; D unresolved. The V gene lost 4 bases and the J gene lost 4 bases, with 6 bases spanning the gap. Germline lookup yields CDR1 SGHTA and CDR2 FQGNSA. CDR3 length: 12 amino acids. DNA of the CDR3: TGTGCCAGCAGCTCCTTAGCAGATACGCAGTATTTT. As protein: CASSSLADTQYF.